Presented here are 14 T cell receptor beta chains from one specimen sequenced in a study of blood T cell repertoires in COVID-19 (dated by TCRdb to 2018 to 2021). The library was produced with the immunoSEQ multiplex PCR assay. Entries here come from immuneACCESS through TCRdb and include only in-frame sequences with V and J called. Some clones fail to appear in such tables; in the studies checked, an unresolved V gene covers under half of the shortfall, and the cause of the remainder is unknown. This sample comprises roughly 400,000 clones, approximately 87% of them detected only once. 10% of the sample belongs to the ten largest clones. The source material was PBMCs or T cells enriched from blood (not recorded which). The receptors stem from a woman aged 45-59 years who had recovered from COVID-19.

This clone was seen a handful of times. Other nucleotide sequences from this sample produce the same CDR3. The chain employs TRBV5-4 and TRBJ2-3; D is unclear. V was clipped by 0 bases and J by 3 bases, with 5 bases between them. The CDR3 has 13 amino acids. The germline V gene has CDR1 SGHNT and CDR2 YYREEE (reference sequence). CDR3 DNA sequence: TGTGCCAGCAGCTTGGCCGGGACAGATACGCAGTATTTT. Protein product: CASSLAGTDTQYF.

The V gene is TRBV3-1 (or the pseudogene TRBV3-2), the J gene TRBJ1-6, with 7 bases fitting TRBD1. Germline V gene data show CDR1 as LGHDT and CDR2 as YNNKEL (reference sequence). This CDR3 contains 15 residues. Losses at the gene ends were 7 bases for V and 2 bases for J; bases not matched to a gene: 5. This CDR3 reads CASTSGGTYNSPLHF. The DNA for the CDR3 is TGTGCCAGCACCTCAGGGGGAACCTATAATTCACCCCTCCACTTT.

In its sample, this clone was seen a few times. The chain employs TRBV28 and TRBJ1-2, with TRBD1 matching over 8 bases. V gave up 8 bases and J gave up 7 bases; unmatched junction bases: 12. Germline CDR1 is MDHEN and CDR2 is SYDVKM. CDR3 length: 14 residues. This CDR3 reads CASDPGGRSGGYTF. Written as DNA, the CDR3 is TGTGCCAGCGACCCAGGGGGCAGGTCTGGTGGCTACACCTTC.

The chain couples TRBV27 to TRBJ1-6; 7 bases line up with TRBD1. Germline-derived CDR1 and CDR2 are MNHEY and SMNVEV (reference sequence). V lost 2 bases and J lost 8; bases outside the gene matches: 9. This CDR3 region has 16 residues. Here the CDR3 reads CASSLIFSGGYSPLHF. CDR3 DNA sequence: TGTGCCAGCAGTTTAATCTTTTCAGGGGGATATTCACCCCTCCACTTT.

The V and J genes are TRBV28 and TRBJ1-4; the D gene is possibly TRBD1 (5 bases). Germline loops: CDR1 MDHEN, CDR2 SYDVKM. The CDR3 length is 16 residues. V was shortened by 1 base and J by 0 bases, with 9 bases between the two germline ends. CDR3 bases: TGTGCCAGCAGTTTATCTGCGGGACCAACTAATGAAAAACTGTTTTTT. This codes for CASSLSAGPTNEKLFF.

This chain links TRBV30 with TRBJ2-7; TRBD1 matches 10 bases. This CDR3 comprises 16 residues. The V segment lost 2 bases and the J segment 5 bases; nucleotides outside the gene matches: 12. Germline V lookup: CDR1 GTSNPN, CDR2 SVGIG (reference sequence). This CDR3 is CAWSMRTGGYGHEQYF. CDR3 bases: TGTGCCTGGAGTATGCGGACAGGGGGTTACGGTCACGAGCAGTACTTC. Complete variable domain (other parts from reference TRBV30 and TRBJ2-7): SQTIHQWPATLVQPVGSPLSLECTVEGTSNPNLYWYRQAAGRGLQLLFYSVGIGQISSEVPQNLSASRPQDRQFILSSKKLLLSDSGFYLCAWSMRTGGYGHEQYFGPGTRLTVT.

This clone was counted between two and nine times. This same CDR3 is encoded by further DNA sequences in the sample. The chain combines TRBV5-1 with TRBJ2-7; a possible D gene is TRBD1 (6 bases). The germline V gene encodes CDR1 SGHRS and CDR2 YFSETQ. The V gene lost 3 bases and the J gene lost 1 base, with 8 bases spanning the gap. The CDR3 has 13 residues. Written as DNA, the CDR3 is TGCGCCAGCAGCTCAACAGGGTCCTACGAGCAGTACTTC. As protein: CASSSTGSYEQYF.

The CDR3 bases are TGTGCCAGCAGTGAGAGGACAGGGGGCATTTTCGGCACAGATACGCAGTATTTT. It specifies CASSERTGGIFGTDTQYF. The J gene is TRBJ2-3, the V gene TRBV27; 11 nucleotides match TRBD1. V was pared by 5 bases and J by 1 base, with 11 bases of the junction left unmatched. Germline lookup yields CDR1 MNHEY and CDR2 SMNVEV (reference sequence). The CDR3 consists of 18 residues.

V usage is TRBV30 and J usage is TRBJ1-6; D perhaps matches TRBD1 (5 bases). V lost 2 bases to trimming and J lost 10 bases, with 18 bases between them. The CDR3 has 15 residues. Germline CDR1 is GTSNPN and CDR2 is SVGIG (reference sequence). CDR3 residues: CAWSLTDSISSPLHF. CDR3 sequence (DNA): TGTGCCTGGAGTCTTACAGACAGTATAAGCTCACCCCTCCACTTT.

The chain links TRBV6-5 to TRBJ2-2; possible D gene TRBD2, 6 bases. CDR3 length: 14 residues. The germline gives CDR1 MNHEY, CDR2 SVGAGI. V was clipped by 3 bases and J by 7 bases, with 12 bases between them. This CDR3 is CASSYRGFNGELFF. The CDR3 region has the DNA TGTGCCAGCAGTTATCGGGGGTTCAACGGGGAGCTGTTTTTT.

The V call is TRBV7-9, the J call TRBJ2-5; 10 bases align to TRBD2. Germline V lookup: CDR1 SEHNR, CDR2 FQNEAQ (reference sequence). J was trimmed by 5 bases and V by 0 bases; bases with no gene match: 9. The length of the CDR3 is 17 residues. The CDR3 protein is CASSLAGSGGPRETQYF. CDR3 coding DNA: TGTGCCAGCAGCTTAGCAGGTAGCGGGGGGCCTCGGGAGACCCAGTACTTC. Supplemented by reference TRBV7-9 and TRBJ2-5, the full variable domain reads DTGVSQNPRHKITKRGQNVTFRCDPISEHNRLYWYRQTLGQGPEFLTYFQNEAQLEKSRLLSDRFSAERPKGSFSTLEIQRTEQGDSAMYLCASSLAGSGGPRETQYFGPGTRLLVL.

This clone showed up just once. The CDR3 protein is CARDREDRNTEAFF. CDR3 nucleotides: TGTGCCAGGGACAGGGAAGATAGGAACACTGAAGCTTTCTTT. V usage is TRBV2 and J usage is TRBJ1-1; 8 bases map to TRBD1. Germline CDR1 is SNHLY and CDR2 is FYNNEI. This CDR3 is 14 amino acids long. Trimming cost V 9 bases and J 1 base; bases outside gene matches: 7.

CDR3 loop: CASSLRGFSYNEQFF. For the CDR3, the DNA is TGTGCCAGCAGTTTACGGGGTTTCTCCTACAATGAGCAGTTCTTC. The chain recombines TRBV27 with TRBJ2-1; weak D call: TRBD2 (5 bases). Trimming cost V 2 bases and J 0 bases, with 8 bases left between them. The length of the CDR3 is 15 residues. CDR1 is MNHEY, CDR2 SMNVEV, per germline (reference sequence).

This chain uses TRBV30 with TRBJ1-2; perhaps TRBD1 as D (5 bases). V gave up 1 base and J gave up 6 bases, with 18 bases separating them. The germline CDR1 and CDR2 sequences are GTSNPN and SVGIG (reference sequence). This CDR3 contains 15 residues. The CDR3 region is CAWSAQSQGFNGYTF. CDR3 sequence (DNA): TGTGCCTGGAGTGCCCAATCGCAGGGATTCAATGGCTACACCTTC.